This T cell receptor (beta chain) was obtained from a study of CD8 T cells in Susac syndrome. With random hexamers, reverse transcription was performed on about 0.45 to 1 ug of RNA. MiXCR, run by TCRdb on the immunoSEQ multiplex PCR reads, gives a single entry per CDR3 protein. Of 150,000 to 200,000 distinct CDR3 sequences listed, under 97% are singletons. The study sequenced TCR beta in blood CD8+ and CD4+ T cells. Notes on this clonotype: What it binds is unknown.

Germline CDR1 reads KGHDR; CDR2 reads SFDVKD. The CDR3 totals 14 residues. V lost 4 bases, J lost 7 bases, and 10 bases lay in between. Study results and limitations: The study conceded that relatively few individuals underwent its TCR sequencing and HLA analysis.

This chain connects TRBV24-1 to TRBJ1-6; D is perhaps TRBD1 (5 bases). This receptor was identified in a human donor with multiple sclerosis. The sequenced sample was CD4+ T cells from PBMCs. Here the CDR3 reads CATSEGDVNSPLHF. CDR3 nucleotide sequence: TGTGCCACCAGTGAGGGGGACGTAAATTCACCCCTCCACTTT.